Presented here are 23 T cell receptor beta chains from one specimen sequenced in a study of blood T cell repertoires in COVID-19. The protocol was immunoSEQ multiplex PCR, while the TCRdb copy is restricted to in-frame clones and leaves out a portion. The table lists around 250,000 clones, around 86% of them singletons. What was sequenced was peripheral blood. The source of these receptors is a woman aged 40 to 49 who had recovered from COVID-19.

The V gene is TRBV12-5, the J gene TRBJ2-7; 8 bases are shared with TRBD2. CDR3 length equals 15 residues. After removal of 1 base from V and 6 bases from J, the junction contained 8 bases not matched to a gene. Germline lookup yields CDR1 LGHNT and CDR2 FRNRAP. The CDR3 protein is CASGLDGTRGREQYF. DNA of the CDR3: TGTGCTAGTGGTTTGGATGGGACTAGAGGTCGCGAGCAGTACTTC.

The CDR3 loop reads CASSYGAGEQYF. CDR3 DNA: TGTGCCAGCAGTTACGGAGCGGGGGAGCAGTACTTC. This chain connects TRBV12-3 or TRBV12-4 to TRBJ2-7; 7 nucleotides agree with TRBD2. V lost 4 bases to trimming and J lost 7 bases; unmatched junction nucleotides: 4. The CDR3 is made up of 12 amino acids.

This clone was seen a handful of times. This chain connects TRBV3-1 (or the pseudogene TRBV3-2) to TRBJ2-1; D not resolved. Germline CDR1 reads LGHDT; CDR2 reads YNNKEL (reference sequence). This CDR3 has 12 amino acids. V was clipped by 5 bases and J by 6 bases, with 8 bases between them. As DNA, the CDR3 is TGTGCCAGCAGCGTTACTGCCAATGAGCAGTTCTTC. Amino acid sequence: CASSVTANEQFF.

The chain couples TRBV18 to TRBJ1-1; no clear D. Trimming pared 2 bases from V and 11 bases from J, leaving 15 bases between. Germline-derived CDR1 and CDR2 are KGHSH and LQKENI. This CDR3 is 13 amino acids long. In DNA form, the CDR3 reads TGTGCCAGCTCACCATCGGAGGGAAGAGGTGCTTTCTTT. Its translation: CASSPSEGRGAFF.

The rearrangement joins TRBV15 to TRBJ1-6; TRBD1 matches at 7 bases. J was trimmed by 8 bases and V by 1 base; bases with no gene match: 11. The V gene's germline CDR1 is LNHNV and CDR2 YYDKDF (reference sequence). The CDR3 length is 17 residues. In DNA form, the CDR3 reads TGTGCCACCAGCAGAGGCCCCCCGGGACAGCTTGATTCACCCCTCCACTTT. Translation gives CATSRGPPGQLDSPLHF.

This chain connects TRBV7-9 to TRBJ1-1; D is perhaps TRBD1 (5 bases). CDR3 length: 11 amino acids. V gave up 6 bases and J gave up 7 bases, with 9 bases separating them. The V gene's germline CDR1 is SEHNR and CDR2 FQNEAQ (reference sequence). CDR3 residues: CASSTDSEAFF. In DNA, the CDR3 is TGTGCCAGCAGTACCGACAGTGAAGCTTTCTTT.

The chain is built from TRBV7-9 and TRBJ2-6; no definite D call. CDR1 and CDR2 (germline): SEHNR, FQNEAQ (reference sequence). Trimming shortened V by 5 bases and J by 2 bases, and 13 bases separated the two germline ends. The CDR3 runs to 16 residues. CDR3 loop: CASSLTMGTGANVLTF. In DNA form, the CDR3 reads TGTGCCAGCAGCCTAACGATGGGCACTGGGGCCAACGTCCTGACTTTC.

The chain employs TRBV5-1 and TRBJ2-7, with 10 bases that match TRBD1. J was trimmed by 5 bases and V by 4 bases; bases with no gene match: 18. This CDR3 has 18 residues. Per the germline V gene, CDR1 is SGHRS and CDR2 is YFSETQ. This CDR3 is CASSPRAGTGETGDEQYF. CDR3 in DNA: TGCGCCAGCAGCCCAAGGGCCGGGACAGGGGAGACCGGGGACGAGCAGTACTTC.

This clone was picked up one time. The V gene is TRBV6-5, the J gene TRBJ2-5, with 11 bases matching TRBD2. Losses at the gene ends were 5 bases for V and 2 bases for J; bases not matched to a gene: 4. The CDR3 runs to 15 residues. Germline-derived CDR1 and CDR2 are MNHEY and SVGAGI. This CDR3 reads CASSRLAGQQETQYF. CDR3 nucleotides: TGTGCCAGCAGTCGACTAGCGGGACAACAAGAGACCCAGTACTTC.

The V call is TRBV6-5, the J call TRBJ1-2; 8 bases match TRBD1. From germline, CDR1 is MNHEY and CDR2 SVGAGI. The length of the CDR3 is 13 residues. V trimming: 4 bases; J trimming: 10 bases; junction bases outside the gene matches: 8. CDR3 sequence (DNA): TGTGCCAGCAGTTTCCGGGACAGGTTCTACTACACCTTC. This codes for CASSFRDRFYYTF.

Comment on this clone: A much larger clonotype is one base distant, so this may be a read error. The rearrangement links TRBV27 to TRBJ2-2; TRBD1 aligns across 9 bases. Germline V gives CDR1 MNHEY, CDR2 SMNVEV (reference sequence). The CDR3 consists of 15 residues. Trimming removed 6 bases from V and 3 bases from J; junction bases left unmatched: 5. The CDR3 here is CASSFRDRDTGELFF. In nucleotides, the CDR3 is TGTGCCAGCAGCTTCCGGGACAGGGACACCGGGGAGCTGTTTTTT.

The chain joins TRBV6-2 or TRBV6-3 to TRBJ2-7; D unresolved. Trimming removed 0 bases at V and 2 bases at J, with 5 bases between. CDR3 length: 13 residues. Germline CDR1 is MNHEY and CDR2 is SVGEGT. CDR3 sequence reads: CASSYSQTYEQYF. As DNA, the CDR3 is TGTGCCAGCAGTTACTCCCAGACCTACGAGCAGTACTTC.

This rearrangement joins TRBV9 to TRBJ2-1; 7 nucleotides match TRBD1. V trimming: 5 bases; J trimming: 10 bases; junction bases outside the gene matches: 9. The germline V gene has CDR1 SGDLS and CDR2 YYNGEE. The CDR3 covers 13 residues. In DNA form, the CDR3 reads TGTGCCAGCAGTGGCACTTTACAGGGGGAGCAGTTCTTC. Its translation is CASSGTLQGEQFF.

The chain combines TRBV27 with TRBJ2-7, with 9 nucleotides matching TRBD2. The CDR3 runs to 15 residues. The V gene end was trimmed by 3 bases and the J gene end by 5 bases; junction bases not matched to a gene: 8. The V gene's germline CDR1 is MNHEY and CDR2 SMNVEV (reference sequence). The CDR3 loop reads CASSFRGLAGDEQYF. For the CDR3, the DNA is TGTGCCAGCAGTTTTAGGGGACTAGCTGGGGACGAGCAGTACTTC.

The chain links TRBV4-1 to TRBJ2-5, with 8 bases matching TRBD1. Trimming took 8 bases from V and 2 from J; bases not matched to a gene: 10. The length of the CDR3 is 15 residues. Germline V lookup: CDR1 MGHRA, CDR2 YSYEKL. The chain's CDR3 is CASAVTGEIQETQYF. CDR3 bases: TGCGCCAGCGCCGTGACAGGGGAGATTCAAGAGACCCAGTACTTC.

The rearrangement uses TRBV27 and TRBJ1-2; TRBD1 agrees at 8 bases. With V trimmed by 8 bases and J by 4 bases, 9 bases remained unmatched. Germline V gene sequence: CDR1 MNHEY, CDR2 SMNVEV (reference sequence). The CDR3 length is 14 residues. The chain's CDR3 is CASSRTGSAYGYTF. As DNA, the CDR3 is TGTGCCAGCTCACGGACAGGGAGTGCCTATGGCTACACCTTC.

The DNA for the CDR3 is TGTGCCAGCGGTTGGTCTAGCGGGAGCCCCTTGGCCTACGAGCAGTACTTC. Translated, it gives CASGWSSGSPLAYEQYF. The rearrangement joins TRBV7-2 to TRBJ2-7, with 10 bases lining up with TRBD2. There are 17 residues in the CDR3. Germline lookup yields CDR1 SGHTA and CDR2 FQGNSA. The junction had 15 bases not matched to a gene; V was cut back by 8 bases and J by 2 bases.

The chain links TRBV3-1 (or the pseudogene TRBV3-2) to TRBJ1-4; TRBD1 matches 9 bases. J was trimmed by 8 bases and V by 1 base; bases with no gene match: 5. CDR3 size: 15 residues. Germline loops: CDR1 LGHDT, CDR2 YNNKEL (reference sequence). CDR3 in amino acids: CASSQGGQGNEKLFF. CDR3 DNA: TGTGCCAGCAGCCAAGGAGGACAGGGGAACGAAAAACTGTTTTTT.

The V and J genes are TRBV3-1 (or the pseudogene TRBV3-2) and TRBJ2-5; 10 bases match TRBD2. This CDR3 contains 16 residues. Germline V lookup: CDR1 LGHDT, CDR2 YNNKEL (reference sequence). The J segment lost 4 bases and the V segment lost 1 base, leaving 6 bases of the junction unmatched. The CDR3 nucleotides are TGTGCCAGCAGCCAAGGGGCTAGCGGGAGTGGAGAGACCCAGTACTTC. Amino acids: CASSQGASGSGETQYF.

The chain couples TRBV5-1 to TRBJ2-4; 10 bases map to TRBD2. From germline, CDR1 is SGHRS and CDR2 YFSETQ. This CDR3 has 17 residues. With V trimmed by 0 bases and J by 3 bases, 6 bases remained unmatched. The DNA of the CDR3 is TGCGCCAGCAGCTTGGCGGGGACTAGCGACCGCAAAAACATTCAGTACTTC. Translation gives CASSLAGTSDRKNIQYF.

The rearrangement joins TRBV29-1 to TRBJ2-2, with 8 bases fitting TRBD1. Unmatched junction bases numbered 5, after V lost 4 bases and J lost 7 bases. In germline, CDR1 is SQVTM, CDR2 ANQGSEA. The CDR3 extends over 13 amino acids. The CDR3 DNA is TGCAGCGTTGTTAAACAGGGGGTCGGGGAGCTGTTTTTT. It translates to CSVVKQGVGELFF.

V gene TRBV6-6 combines with J gene TRBJ2-1; TRBD2 is a possible D gene (5 bases). Germline assignment: CDR1 MNHNY and CDR2 SVGAGI (reference sequence). This CDR3 is built from 12 residues. Trimming shortened V by 11 bases and J by 1 base, and 9 bases separated the two germline ends. CDR3 bases: TGTGCCGCTGGACTTTCCTACAATGAGCAGTTCTTC. Amino acid sequence: CAAGLSYNEQFF.

Here the CDR3 reads CASSPGQGAPRVELFF. CDR3 coding DNA: TGTGCCAGCAGTCCCGGACAGGGGGCGCCCCGTGTGGAACTGTTTTTT. This chain links TRBV28 with TRBJ1-4, with 11 positions matching TRBD1. The CDR3 spans 16 residues. In germline, CDR1 is MDHEN, CDR2 SYDVKM. With V trimmed by 5 bases and J by 12 bases, 14 bases remained unmatched.